Presented here are 8 T cell receptor beta chains from one specimen sequenced in a study of beta chain features in type 1 diabetes. The sequenced template was cDNA made from the entire isolated RNA. Here immunoSEQ multiplex PCR was the method, and the copy in TCRdb shows in-frame clones only, minus some. The table shows about 160,000 clones, with around 8% occurring only once. Their antigens remain unidentified. Overall study findings and caveats: There was a moderate but significant shortening of TCRB CDR3s in all four CD4+ subsets of Type 1 diabetes patients.

What was sequenced was central memory CD4+ T cells from blood. These receptors were collected from a woman in her thirties or forties with type 1 diabetes.

This clone was seen a handful of times. The chain combines TRBV5-1 with TRBJ2-1, with 10 bases aligning to TRBD2. The CDR3 contains 15 residues. CDR1 is SGHRS, CDR2 YFSETQ, per germline. The ends lost 3 bases at V and 8 bases at J; junction bases unmatched: 8. Written as DNA, the CDR3 is TGCGCCAGCAGCTCCCCTAGCGGGAGAAGGGATGAGCAGTTCTTC. Translating it yields CASSSPSGRRDEQFF.

The genes are TRBV5-6 and TRBJ2-1; 7 nucleotides align to TRBD2. Per the germline V gene, CDR1 is SGHDT and CDR2 is YYEEEE. CDR3 size: 17 residues. V trimming: 3 bases; J trimming: 3 bases; junction bases outside the gene matches: 12. The CDR3 nucleotides are TGTGCCAGCAGCTGGGTAAGCGGGGCGGCGGGCTACAATGAGCAGTTCTTC. It codes for CASSWVSGAAGYNEQFF.

This clone was picked up many times. The chain couples TRBV4-3 to TRBJ2-1; weak D call: TRBD1 (5 bases). The CDR3 is 15 residues long. Germline V gene data show CDR1 as LGHNA and CDR2 as YSLEER. The ends were cut back, 4 bases at V and 0 bases at J, with 10 bases in the middle. CDR3 sequence (DNA): TGCGCCAGCAGCCGAGACAGTTTCTCCTACAATGAGCAGTTCTTC. Translation gives CASSRDSFSYNEQFF.

This clone was counted a few times. The chain is built from TRBV7-3 and TRBJ2-1, with TRBD2 matching 8 bases. The J segment lost 8 bases and the V segment lost 3 bases, leaving 6 bases of the junction unmatched. Germline V gives CDR1 SGHTA, CDR2 FQGTGA. The CDR3 is 14 amino acids. DNA for the CDR3: TGTGCCAGCAGCTTCGGGACTAGTCGGGATGAGCAGTTCTTC. Its protein is CASSFGTSRDEQFF.

This clone appeared a few times. The gene calls are TRBV27 and TRBJ2-7; 7 nucleotides match TRBD1. This CDR3 has 14 amino acids. Germline CDR1 and CDR2: MNHEY and SMNVEV (reference sequence). The ends lost 5 bases at V and 3 bases at J; junction bases unmatched: 7. The CDR3 nucleotides read TGTGCCAGCAGTCTCAGCTGGACAGGCTACGAGCAGTACTTC. It encodes CASSLSWTGYEQYF.

This clone was counted ten times or more. The genes are TRBV27 and TRBJ1-1, with unresolved D. V gave up 5 bases and J gave up 6 bases, with 4 bases separating them. The CDR3 has 10 residues. CDR1 and CDR2 from the germline V gene are MNHEY and SMNVEV (reference sequence). In DNA form, the CDR3 reads TGTGCCAGCAGTAAGCCTGAAGCTTTCTTT. Protein product: CASSKPEAFF.

This clone was picked up a small number of times. This sequence joins TRBV28 and TRBJ2-7, with D maybe TRBD2 (6 bases). V lost 3 bases, J lost 5 bases, and 11 bases lay in between. The CDR3 consists of 13 residues. Germline loops: CDR1 MDHEN, CDR2 SYDVKM. The chain's CDR3 is CASSFSGGNEQYF. The DNA of the CDR3 is TGTGCCAGCAGTTTCTCCGGAGGGAACGAGCAGTACTTC.

This rearrangement joins TRBV28 to TRBJ2-7, with 7 positions matching TRBD2. CDR3 size: 14 residues. Trimming took 7 bases from V and 6 from J; bases not matched to a gene: 12. Germline assignment: CDR1 MDHEN and CDR2 SYDVKM. Here the CDR3 reads CASTPHAGGVEQYF. The CDR3 region has the DNA TGTGCCAGCACCCCACACGCTGGGGGGGTCGAGCAGTACTTC.